The sequence of this T cell receptor beta chain was determined in a study of response to subunit inactivated influenza vaccine. Via MiXCR, TCRdb re-called the RT-PCR reads, giving one row per CDR3 protein. Here the sample spans 650,000 to 800,000 distinct CDR3 sequences, approximately 14% being singletons. Study-wide results and caveats: The authors proposed limited new T cell recruitment per seasonal influenza vaccination.

This clonotype was seen only a few times. Its antigen is not identified. The sequence derives from a man aged 45-65 years who received an inactivated influenza vaccine. The material sequenced was PBMCs from blood, taken 14 days before vaccination.

The CDR3 nucleotides read TGTGCCAGCACCGCGGGACAGAGTTTACAAGAGACCCAGTACTTC. This sequence encodes CASTAGQSLQETQYF. V gene TRBV7-8 combines with J gene TRBJ2-5, with D possibly TRBD1 on 7 matching bases. With 7 bases removed from V and 2 bases from J, the gap between germline ends came to 17 bases. The CDR3 consists of 15 residues. Looked up from germline, CDR1 is SGHVS and CDR2 is FQNEAQ.